This T cell receptor beta chain was identified during a study of shared clonotypes between healthy human individuals. Study-level points and caveats: A reduction in generation probabilities was seen for non-shared clonotypes relative to those shared by all four donors.

In the case of this clone: Its antigen is unidentified.

Naivety among CD8 cells was defined by CD45RO negativity and positive CCR7 selection, thereby excluding terminally differentiated effector memory CD45RA+ cells. The donor population consisted of healthy HIV-negative adults with no recent acute infections or vaccinations. The donors were all Caucasian adults (living in Nashville, Tennessee). Assay used: immunoSEQ multiplex PCR; TCRdb lists only in-frame clones, some missing. The sample comprises about 2 million clones, about 95% of which are singletons, and more than 0.95% rests with the top ten. V lost 0 bases, J lost 5 bases, and 14 bases lay in between. The CDR3 covers 15 residues. CDR1 is SGDLS and CDR2 is YYNGEE in the germline V gene.

The sample consisted of naive CD8+ T cells sorted from blood. J is TRBJ1-2 and V is TRBV9; possibly TRBD1 for D (5 bases). The clonotype was recovered from a young man in good health. This chain's CDR3 is CASSVARDERYGYTF. The CDR3 nucleotides read TGTGCCAGCAGCGTAGCTAGGGACGAGAGATATGGCTACACCTTC.